This TCR beta chain came from a study of neurological immune-mediated disorders. Study information: About 90% of the 34 multiple sclerosis patients had relapsing-remitting disease; 3 had secondary progressive.

This clonotype appeared many times. TCRdb re-called the 5' RACE reads through MiXCR, storing one row per CDR3 protein. The sample yields fewer than 50,000 distinct CDR3 sequences, over 2% seen once. V lost 6 bases to trimming and J lost 5 bases; unmatched junction nucleotides: 9. The CDR3 contains 14 residues. Germline loops: CDR1 DFQATT, CDR2 SNEGSKA (reference sequence). The chain combines TRBV20-1 with TRBJ2-2, with 7 nucleotides matching TRBD2. The clonotype comes from a man in his thirties or forties with multiple sclerosis. Sequenced: PBMCs. The CDR3 is CSASRGRGTGELFF. In nucleotides, the CDR3 is TGCAGTGCGTCACGCGGGAGAGGAACCGGGGAGCTGTTTTTT.